A selection of T cell receptor beta chains follows, all from one sample in a study of blood T cell repertoires in COVID-19. TCRdb's table, derived via immunoSEQ multiplex PCR, lists solely in-frame clones and lacks some. The sample has around 63,000 clones; roughly 90% are singletons. The sequenced sample consisted of peripheral blood. The source is a man between 45 and 60 years old with active COVID-19. Each CDR3 is given without its conserved first and last residue. The order of the fields is V gene, CDR3 length, CDR3 protein.

TRBV27,14,ASSLSLGQGHYGYT
TRBV9,15,ASSVWGGPSSGNTIY
TRBV19,13,ASSITGQMNTEAF
TRBV7-8,9,ASSSRGTQY
TRBV4-1,13,ASSQWDRGNYGYT
TRBV3-1/TRBV3-2,13,ASRQGGRGNSPLH
TRBV5-8,12,ASSLRPGTGELF
TRBV7-9,15,ASSRRGGITDPDTQY
TRBV6-6,11,ASSYRERLEAF
TRBV20-1,12,SASGGTRAETQY
TRBV27,17,ASSYRGQGNVSRNTEAF
TRBV6-5,12,ASSYGGYNQPQH
TRBV20-1,9,SARSGHEQY
TRBV7-2,11,ASSAGSYNEQF
TRBV6-5,12,ASSTDREGGELF
TRBV5-4,11,ASSLDRADTQY
TRBV18,10,ASSPAGAGYT
TRBV5-1,13,ASSPTGGWADTQY
TRBV2,13,ASSPNSVPLETQY
TRBV11-2,15,ASSSGLADPRADTQY
TRBV11-2,11,ASSLGAAGTQY
TRBV30,11,AWSVQDDQPQH
TRBV19,15,ASSIDPLSGGADTQY
TRBV3-1/TRBV3-2,13,ASSQEGTAITEAF
TRBV12-3/TRBV12-4,9,ASSLGGKLF
TRBV4-1,14,ASSQGRFGGADTQY
TRBV12-1,16,ASSFEGSGGSNYNEQF